The 19 T cell receptor beta chains below come from one sample, sequenced in a study of CD8 T cells in cerebrospinal fluid in Alzheimer's disease. Following a re-call of the 10x single-cell sequencing reads, TCRdb has one entry per CDR3 protein and lacks DNA. This listing includes some 1,400 distinct CDR3 sequences. Sequenced input: cerebrospinal fluid. These receptors were collected from a human donor with mild cognitive impairment.

Measured by frequency, this clonotype is medium-sized. The V and J genes are TRBV28 and TRBJ1-1; without DNA, the TCRdb call of TRBD1 cannot be checked. Germline V gene sequence: CDR1 MDHEN, CDR2 SYDVKM. The CDR3 runs 15 residues. CDR3 residues: CASTLGGGRNTEAFF.

This clonotype counts as medium-sized (0.01 to 0.1%) by frequency. This chain links TRBV19 with TRBJ1-3. Germline CDR1 reads LNHDA; CDR2 reads SQIVND (reference sequence). The CDR3 spans 15 residues. The CDR3 sequence is CASSFQGRSGNTIYF.

By frequency, this clonotype is medium-sized. The chain is built from TRBV6-1 and TRBJ2-6; TCRdb reports TRBD2, a call that lacks DNA to check it against. CDR1 is MNHNS, CDR2 SASEGT, per germline. This CDR3 comprises 17 residues. CDR3: CASIRTSASSGANVLTF.

By frequency, this clonotype registers medium-sized. V is TRBV9 and J is TRBJ2-3; TCRdb's D call, TRBD2, is unchecked because there is no DNA. In germline, CDR1 is SGDLS, CDR2 YYNGEE. The CDR3 has 14 residues. This CDR3 is CASKGTGSTDTQYF. The full variable domain, completed using reference TRBV9 and TRBJ2-3, is DSGVTQTPKHLITATGQRVTLRCSPRSGDLSVYWYQQSLDQGLQFLIQYYNGEERAKGNILERFSAQQFPDLHSELNLSSLELGDSALYFCASKGTGSTDTQYFGPGTRLTVL.

Considering frequency, this clonotype is large. The chain joins TRBV7-6 to TRBJ1-2. This CDR3 is built from 13 residues. The germline V gene has CDR1 SGHVS and CDR2 FNYEAQ. The CDR3: CASSLEGESGYTF.

Frequency places this clonotype as medium-sized (0.01 to 0.1%). This chain joins TRBV18 and TRBJ1-5; TCRdb gives TRBD1 as the D gene, but with no DNA this cannot be confirmed. Germline-derived CDR1 and CDR2 are KGHSH and LQKENI. The CDR3 length is 13 residues. CDR3 sequence: CASSPTGGQPQHF.

In terms of frequency, this clonotype is large (0.1 to 1%). This chain links TRBV28 with TRBJ1-2. The CDR3 has 13 residues. The V gene's germline CDR1 is MDHEN and CDR2 SYDVKM. CDR3 amino acids: CASSLPEIYGYTF.

This clonotype is classed as medium-sized by frequency. The V and J genes are TRBV6-6 and TRBJ2-4. CDR3 size: 15 residues. Germline lookup yields CDR1 MNHNY and CDR2 SVGAGI (reference sequence). The CDR3 loop reads CASSPQTLAKNIQYF.

This clonotype registers large by frequency. The V call is TRBV4-2, the J call TRBJ2-7; the TRBD2 assignment by TCRdb is unverifiable without DNA. The CDR3 runs to 17 residues. Germline V lookup: CDR1 LGHNA, CDR2 YNFKEQ. CDR3 amino acids: CASSQEIAGAGSSEQYF.

This clonotype registers large by frequency. This chain connects TRBV6-5 to TRBJ1-3; the D call from TCRdb, TRBD1, cannot be confirmed without DNA. This CDR3 has 12 amino acids. In germline, CDR1 is MNHEY, CDR2 SVGAGI. The chain's CDR3 is CASGQGRNTIYF.

Its frequency marks this clonotype as large. This sequence joins TRBV6-1 and TRBJ1-6. Germline CDR1 and CDR2: MNHNS and SASEGT. The length of the CDR3 is 13 residues. CDR3 protein: CASSVKFDSPLHF.

The chain has TRBV10-3 and TRBJ2-4; lacking DNA, the TRBD2 call made by TCRdb goes unchecked. The CDR3 loop spans 16 amino acids. From germline, CDR1 is ENHRY and CDR2 SYGVKD. CDR3 region: CAISDSTSGSKNIQYF.

According to its frequency, this clonotype is medium-sized. CDR3: CAWTLGLPLGDTQYF. J is TRBJ2-3 and V is TRBV30; the TCRdb D gene call, TRBD1, has no DNA to confirm it. In germline, CDR1 is GTSNPN, CDR2 SVGIG (reference sequence). This CDR3 is 15 amino acids long.

By frequency, this clonotype registers medium-sized. CDR3 loop: CSAGQGTDTQYF. The chain recombines TRBV29-1 with TRBJ2-3; TCRdb's D call of TRBD1 is untestable without DNA. This CDR3 is 12 amino acids long. The germline gives CDR1 SQVTM, CDR2 ANQGSEA.

This clonotype counts as medium-sized by frequency. The CDR3 sequence: CASRKGTGGTEAFF. The chain uses TRBV6-2 or TRBV6-3 and TRBJ1-1; TCRdb's D call of TRBD1 is untestable without DNA. The CDR3 is 14 amino acids. Germline V gene lookup returns CDR1 MNHEY and CDR2 SVGEGT.

This clonotype ranks as medium-sized in terms of frequency. This chain joins TRBV12-3 or TRBV12-4 and TRBJ1-6. The CDR3 is made up of 12 amino acids. The CDR3 loop reads CASRSLNSPLHF.

Frequency places this clonotype as large (0.1 to 1%). This chain joins TRBV14 and TRBJ2-7. The CDR3 runs to 13 residues. Germline lookup yields CDR1 SGHDN and CDR2 FVKESK. The chain's CDR3 is CASSQALKGEQYF.

Its frequency marks this clonotype as medium-sized (0.01 to 0.1%). The V call is TRBV5-1, the J call TRBJ1-3. The CDR3 has 14 residues. Germline values: CDR1 SGHRS, CDR2 YFSETQ. The CDR3 region is CASSLAGTGNTIYF. The entire variable domain, with the rest obtained from reference TRBV5-1 and TRBJ1-3, is as follows: KAGVTQTPRYLIKTRGQQVTLSCSPISGHRSVSWYQQTPGQGLQFLFEYFSETQRNKGNFPGRFSGRQFSNSRSEMNVSTLELGDSALYLCASSLAGTGNTIYFGEGSWLTVV.

This clonotype ranks as medium-sized (0.01 to 0.1%) in terms of frequency. The chain is built from TRBV5-1 and TRBJ2-3; TCRdb gives TRBD1 as the D gene, but with no DNA this cannot be confirmed. The CDR3 covers 19 residues. Germline V gene data show CDR1 as SGHRS and CDR2 as YFSETQ. The CDR3 sequence is CASTGSPRATDSTTDTQYF. Full variable domain (outside the CDR3, taken from reference TRBV5-1 and TRBJ2-3): KAGVTQTPRYLIKTRGQQVTLSCSPISGHRSVSWYQQTPGQGLQFLFEYFSETQRNKGNFPGRFSGRQFSNSRSEMNVSTLELGDSALYLCASTGSPRATDSTTDTQYFGPGTRLTVL.